This record looks at one T cell receptor beta chain sequence and its context. V lost 3 bases, J lost 10 bases, and 7 bases lay in between. Germline V gene data show CDR1 as SGHAT and CDR2 as FQNNGV. The CDR3 covers 11 residues. The protocol was immunoSEQ multiplex PCR, while the TCRdb copy is restricted to in-frame clones and leaves out a portion. This table has some 80,000 clones, roughly 87% appearing once. These data come from a study of blood T cell repertoires in COVID-19. Study information: Acute and convalescent COVID-19 specimens originated in the United States, Italy and Spain.

This TCR was sampled from a woman between 50 and 59 years old with active or convalescent COVID-19. The sequenced sample consisted of peripheral blood. V and J are TRBV11-2 and TRBJ2-1; D remains ambiguous. CDR3 sequence reads: CASSFGWEQFF. CDR3 sequence (DNA): TGTGCCAGCAGCTTCGGGTGGGAGCAGTTCTTC. Supplemented by reference TRBV11-2 and TRBJ2-1, the full variable domain reads EAGVAQSPRYKIIEKRQSVAFWCNPISGHATLYWYQQILGQGPKLLIQFQNNGVVDDSQLPKDRFSAERLKGVDSTLKIQPAKLEDSAVYLCASSFGWEQFFGPGTRLTVL.